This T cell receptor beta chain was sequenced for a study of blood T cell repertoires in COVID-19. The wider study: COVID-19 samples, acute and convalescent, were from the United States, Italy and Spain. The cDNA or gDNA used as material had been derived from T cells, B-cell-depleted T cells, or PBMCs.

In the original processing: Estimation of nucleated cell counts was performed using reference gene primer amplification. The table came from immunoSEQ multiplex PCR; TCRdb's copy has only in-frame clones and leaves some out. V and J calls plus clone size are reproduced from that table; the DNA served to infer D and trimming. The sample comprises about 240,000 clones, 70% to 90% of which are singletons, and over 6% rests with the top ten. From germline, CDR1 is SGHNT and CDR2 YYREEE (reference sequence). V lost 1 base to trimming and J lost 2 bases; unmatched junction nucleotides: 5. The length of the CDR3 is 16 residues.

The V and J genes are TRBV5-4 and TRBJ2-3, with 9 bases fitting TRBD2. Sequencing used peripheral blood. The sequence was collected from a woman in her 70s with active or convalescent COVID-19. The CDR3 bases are TGTGCCAGCAGCTTGAGGAGCGGGGGGAACACAGATACGCAGTATTTT. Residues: CASSLRSGGNTDTQYF.